The sequence of this TCR beta chain was determined in a study of blood T cell repertoires in COVID-19. About the study: Whether acute or convalescent, the COVID-19 samples came from the United States, Italy and Spain. From T cells, B-cell-depleted T cells, or PBMCs came the material, which was cDNA or gDNA.

In the source study's methods: Amplification of reference gene primers was used by the study to estimate nucleated cell counts. Sequenced by immunoSEQ multiplex PCR; TCRdb stores in-frame clones only, minus some. V, J and clone size are those of that table, while D and trimming were read from the DNA. The table has 50,000 to 80,000 clones, roughly 86% seen once; the top ten hold approximately 1.5%. V shed 6 bases and J 6 bases; nucleotides not matched to a gene: 5. The germline V gene has CDR1 SNHLY and CDR2 FYNNEI. The CDR3 is 13 amino acids. V gene TRBV2 combines with J gene TRBJ1-5; 7 nucleotides match TRBD1. The sequence derives from a man aged 55-75 years with acute or convalescent COVID-19. The source material was peripheral blood. The CDR3 region is CASRGQSPQPQHF. The CDR3, as DNA: TGTGCCAGCAGGGGACAGTCTCCTCAGCCCCAGCATTTT.